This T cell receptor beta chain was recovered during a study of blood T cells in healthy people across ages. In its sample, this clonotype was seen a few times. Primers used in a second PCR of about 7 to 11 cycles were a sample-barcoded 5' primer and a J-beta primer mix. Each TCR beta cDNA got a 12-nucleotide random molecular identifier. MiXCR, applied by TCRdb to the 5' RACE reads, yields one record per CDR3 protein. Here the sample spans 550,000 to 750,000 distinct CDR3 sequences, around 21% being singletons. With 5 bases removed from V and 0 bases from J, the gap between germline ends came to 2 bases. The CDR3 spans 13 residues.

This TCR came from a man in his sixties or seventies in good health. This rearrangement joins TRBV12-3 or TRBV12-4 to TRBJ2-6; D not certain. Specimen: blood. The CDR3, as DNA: TGTGCCAGCAGTCACTCTGGGGCCAACGTCCTGACTTTC. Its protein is CASSHSGANVLTF.